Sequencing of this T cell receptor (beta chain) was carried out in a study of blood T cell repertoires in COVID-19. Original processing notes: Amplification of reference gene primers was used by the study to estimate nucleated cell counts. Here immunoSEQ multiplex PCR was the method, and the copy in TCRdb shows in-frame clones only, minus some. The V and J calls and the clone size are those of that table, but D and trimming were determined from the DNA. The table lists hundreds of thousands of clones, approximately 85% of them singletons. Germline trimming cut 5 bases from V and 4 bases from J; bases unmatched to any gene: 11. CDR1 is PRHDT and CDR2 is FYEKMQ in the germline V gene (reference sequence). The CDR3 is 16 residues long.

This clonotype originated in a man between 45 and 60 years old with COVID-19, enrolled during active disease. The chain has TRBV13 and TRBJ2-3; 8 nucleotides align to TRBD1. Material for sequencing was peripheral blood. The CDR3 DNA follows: TGTGCCAGCAGCATTCGGACAGGGAGGTTTTCAGATACGCAGTATTTT. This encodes CASSIRTGRFSDTQYF.